This T cell receptor beta chain emerged from a study of human T cells and chemical hapten exposure. Study context: Patients got weekly scalp diphenylcyclopropenone doses over the roughly 24-week study.

Time point noted: patch test 3, about 24 weeks after DPC sensitization. This sample's treatment: therapeutic diphenylcyclopropenone sensitization with weekly scalp DPC. This CDR3 is 13 amino acids long. V dropped 6 bases and J dropped 0 bases, with 7 bases sitting between them. Germline V gene lookup returns CDR1 KGHDR and CDR2 SFDVKD. TCRdb fed the RACE reads into MiXCR, producing one record per CDR3 protein. Of approximately 90,000 distinct CDR3 sequences listed, roughly a quarter are singletons. This sample comprised whole blood, obtained in connection with sensitization to the hapten diphenylcyclopropenone (DPC). V gene TRBV24-1 combines with J gene TRBJ1-2; D is undetermined. The TCR was taken from a man aged 40-55 years with alopecia areata. Some clones in this sample may be carry-over from other donors' samples. CDR3 DNA: TGTGCCACCAGTTTGGCGACTAACTATGGCTACACCTTC. Its protein product is CATSLATNYGYTF.